This passage covers 3 T cell receptor beta chains from one sample sequenced in a study of blood T cell repertoires in COVID-19. Produced via immunoSEQ multiplex PCR; TCRdb's table is partial and in-frame only. The sample records 280,000 or so clones, about 90% being singletons. What was sequenced was PBMCs or T cells enriched from blood (not recorded which). The receptors stem from a woman aged 18-29 years with acute COVID-19.

The rearrangement uses TRBV27 and TRBJ2-1; D possibly corresponds to TRBD1 (5 bases). Germline V gives CDR1 MNHEY, CDR2 SMNVEV (reference sequence). The CDR3 contains 15 residues. V was shortened by 3 bases and J by 5 bases, with 14 bases between the two germline ends. In DNA form, the CDR3 reads TGTGCCAGCAGTTTTAGGGGAAATACCAACAATGAGCAGTTCTTC. Its protein product is CASSFRGNTNNEQFF.

This clone was counted a few times. This chain uses TRBV11-2 with TRBJ2-7, with D uncertain. Germline V gives CDR1 SGHAT, CDR2 FQNNGV. The CDR3 is 14 amino acids. Trimming removed 1 base at V and 3 bases at J, with 10 bases between. In DNA form, the CDR3 reads TGTGCCAGCAGCTTAGCTTGGCAGGACTACGAGCAGTACTTC. Its protein is CASSLAWQDYEQYF.

The chain joins TRBV24-1 to TRBJ2-5; 7 positions match TRBD1. V gave up 5 bases and J gave up 4 bases; unmatched junction bases: 9. Germline CDR1 and CDR2: KGHDR and SFDVKD. The CDR3 extends over 15 amino acids. The CDR3 here is CATSAQGDSGETQYF. Here the CDR3 DNA reads TGTGCCACCAGTGCCCAGGGGGATAGTGGAGAGACCCAGTACTTC.